A single sample gave rise to the 10 T cell receptor beta chains below, sequenced in a study of blood T cell repertoires in COVID-19. Generated by immunoSEQ multiplex PCR, the TCRdb table keeps only in-frame clones and is missing some. Found here are some 240,000 clones, roughly 84% of them singletons; the top ten hold 1.5%. Sample: peripheral blood. The source is a middle-aged woman who had recovered from COVID-19.

The CDR3 loop is CASSPRELNSPLHF. The CDR3 region has the DNA TGTGCCAGCTCACCACGAGAGTTGAATTCACCCCTCCACTTT. V gene TRBV18 combines with J gene TRBJ1-6; D gene unclear. V was trimmed by 1 base and J by 7 bases, leaving 8 bases between them. The CDR3 has 14 residues. Germline V gene data show CDR1 as KGHSH and CDR2 as LQKENI.

The chain is built from TRBV7-3 and TRBJ2-1; D may be TRBD2 (6 bases). CDR3 size: 14 residues. V was trimmed by 3 bases and J by 4 bases, leaving 10 bases between them. Germline lookup yields CDR1 SGHTA and CDR2 FQGTGA. CDR3 in DNA: TGTGCCAGCAGCTTTTTGGGGGGTTACAATGAGCAGTTCTTC. Its translation is CASSFLGGYNEQFF.

The chain has TRBV28 and TRBJ2-1, with D unclear. Trimming shortened V by 6 bases and J by 7 bases, and 13 bases separated the two germline ends. The CDR3 is 13 residues long. Germline CDR1 is MDHEN and CDR2 is SYDVKM. The CDR3 spells CASSLPSINEQFF. CDR3 sequence (DNA): TGTGCCAGCAGCCTACCCTCTATTAATGAGCAGTTCTTC.

This clone showed up just once. The chain carries TRBV7-9 and TRBJ2-2; possibly TRBD2 for D (5 bases). Germline CDR1 and CDR2: SEHNR and FQNEAQ (reference sequence). The CDR3 is made up of 16 amino acids. Trimming took off 5 bases at V and 4 bases at J, with 17 bases between the two ends. CDR3 sequence reads: CASSLSRAGGTGELFF. The CDR3 DNA is TGTGCCAGCAGCCTAAGCCGGGCGGGCGGCACCGGGGAGCTGTTTTTT.

The chain combines TRBV11-3 with TRBJ2-7, with 10 nucleotides matching TRBD1. After removal of 1 base from V and 1 base from J, the junction contained 4 bases not matched to a gene. The CDR3 consists of 16 residues. CDR1 and CDR2 from the germline V gene are SGHNT and YENEEA. CDR3 protein: CASSLAGTGESYEQYF. CDR3 sequence (DNA): TGTGCCAGCAGCTTAGCGGGGACAGGGGAATCCTACGAGCAGTACTTC.

A single count supports this clone. This chain uses TRBV6-4 with TRBJ2-2; 9 nucleotides agree with TRBD1. Germline CDR1 and CDR2: MRHNA and SNTAGT. The length of the CDR3 is 15 residues. The J segment lost 0 bases and the V segment lost 6 bases, leaving 2 bases of the junction unmatched. CDR3: CASSRTGANTGELFF. CDR3 bases: TGTGCCAGCAGCCGGACAGGGGCGAACACCGGGGAGCTGTTTTTT.

This clone appeared a few times. J is TRBJ1-5 and V is TRBV6-1, with TRBD1 as a possible D gene (5 bases). This CDR3 region has 16 residues. Germline CDR1 MNHNS, CDR2 SASEGT. Trimming took 2 bases from V and 4 from J, leaving 15 bases between them. The CDR3 reads CASSEFLGLGNQPQHF. CDR3 DNA: TGTGCCAGCAGTGAATTTCTGGGACTTGGTAATCAGCCCCAGCATTTT.

The chain has TRBV28 and TRBJ1-5, with 8 nucleotides matching TRBD1. CDR1 is MDHEN and CDR2 is SYDVKM in the germline V gene. This CDR3 has 20 residues. The V and J ends lost 1 base and 0 bases, in that order; junction bases with no gene match: 14. This chain's CDR3 is CASSLLPGGAGGYSNQPQHF. DNA of the CDR3: TGTGCCAGCAGTTTATTGCCAGGGGGCGCCGGGGGCTATAGCAATCAGCCCCAGCATTTT.

The chain links TRBV18 to TRBJ1-2, with D tentatively TRBD1 (5 bases). V was clipped by 2 bases and J by 0 bases, with 10 bases between them. The CDR3 has 15 amino acids. Per germline, CDR1 KGHSH and CDR2 LQKENI. The CDR3 region has the DNA TGTGCCAGCTCACCAGCAGGGAAAGCTAACTATGGCTACACCTTC. Translated: CASSPAGKANYGYTF.

This chain connects TRBV7-3 to TRBJ2-3; the match to TRBD2 covers 12 bases. J lost 1 base, V lost 3 bases, and 11 bases had no gene match. This CDR3 region has 19 residues. Per germline, CDR1 SGHTA and CDR2 FQGTGA. The DNA of the CDR3 is TGTGCCAGCAGCTTTTCGACTAGCGGGGGCTTTGGGGGCACAGATACGCAGTATTTT. This codes for CASSFSTSGGFGGTDTQYF. Full variable domain (rest looked up from reference TRBV7-3 and TRBJ2-3): GAGVSQTPSNKVTEKGKYVELRCDPISGHTALYWYRQSLGQGPEFLIYFQGTGAADDSGLPNDRFFAVRPEGSVSTLKIQRTERGDSAVYLCASSFSTSGGFGGTDTQYFGPGTRLTVL.